This is a list of T cell receptor beta chains from one sample in a study of T and B cells in COVID-19 patients. MiXCR was run by TCRdb on the multiplex PCR reads, yielding one entry per CDR3 protein. Found here are about 15,000 distinct CDR3 sequences, 28% of them singletons; the top ten hold almost 4.5%. Material for sequencing was blood. All receptors come from a human donor who had recovered from COVID-19. Both conserved end residues are part of each CDR3. Fields, in order: J gene, D gene, clone size, V gene, CDR3 DNA, CDR3 protein. D genes are given only for firm matches. Clone size is shown for a subset of rows, as once, few, many or a class of expanded clone.

TRBJ1-2	-	few	TRBV6-6	TGTGCCAGCAGTTACCGACAGTTCTATGGCTACACCTTC	CASSYRQFYGYTF
TRBJ1-4	TRBD1	-	TRBV27	TGTGCCAGCAGACGGGGACAGGATTTCGAAAAACTGTTTTTT	CASRRGQDFEKLFF
TRBJ1-2	-	-	TRBV7-2	TGTGCCAGCAGCTTAGCAGGGGGGGTGGGGTATGGCTACACCTTC	CASSLAGGVGYGYTF
TRBJ2-7	-	-	TRBV5-6	TGTGCCAGCAGCTTGGATACTAGAGGATCCTACGAGCAGTACTTC	CASSLDTRGSYEQYF
TRBJ1-5	TRBD1	few	TRBV12-3/TRBV12-4	TGTGCCAGCAATCCGGGACAGTTCGTTCAGCCCCAGCATTTT	CASNPGQFVQPQHF
TRBJ2-3	-	-	TRBV7-2	TGTGCCACCACAGGGACTCGAGGGGCAGATACGCAGTATTTT	CATTGTRGADTQYF
TRBJ1-2	TRBD1	-	TRBV20-1	TGCAGTGCTTCACAGGGGGCATGGGAGGACTATGGCTACACCTTC	CSASQGAWEDYGYTF
TRBJ1-5	TRBD1	-	TRBV6-1	TGTGCCAGCAGACAGGGGAGCAATCAGCCCCAGCATTTT	CASRQGSNQPQHF
TRBJ2-3	-	-	TRBV28	TGTGCCAGCAGTTTATATGATACGCAGTATTTT	CASSLYDTQYF
TRBJ2-2	-	-	TRBV7-2	TGTGCCAGCAGTAAAGGGGGGGGCCATACCGGGGAGCTGTTTTTT	CASSKGGGHTGELFF
TRBJ2-6	TRBD2	-	TRBV19	TGTGCCAGTAGTTCGACTAGCGGGGGGGCTGGGGCCAACGTCCTGACTTTC	CASSSTSGGAGANVLTF
TRBJ2-1	-	medium-sized	TRBV6-1	TGTGCCAGCAGTGAATCCAGGGTAGTTGAGCAGTTCTTC	CASSESRVVEQFF
TRBJ2-1	-	medium-sized	TRBV6-1	TGTGCCAGCATGAGCGTTTACAATGAGCAGTTCTTC	CASMSVYNEQFF
TRBJ2-7	-	-	TRBV5-1	TGCGCCAGCAGCTTGGAAGGCAGGGGTACGTCCTACGAGCAGTACTTC	CASSLEGRGTSYEQYF
TRBJ1-2	TRBD1	many	TRBV29-1	TGCAGCGTTGAAGATCTCACAGGGGGCTACTATGGCTACACCTTC	CSVEDLTGGYYGYTF
TRBJ2-7	-	few	TRBV6-2/TRBV6-3	TGTGCCAGCAGTCGTCTGGGTCAGGGGCTAGGCTACGAGCAGTACTTC	CASSRLGQGLGYEQYF
TRBJ2-5	TRBD1	-	TRBV6-1	TGTGCCAGCAGTCGAGGGTTAGGGACAGAAGAGACCCAGTACTTC	CASSRGLGTEETQYF
TRBJ2-2	-	many	TRBV13	TGTGCCAGCAGCTTAGGACAGAACACCGGGGAGCTGTTTTTT	CASSLGQNTGELFF
TRBJ1-5	TRBD1	many	TRBV19	TGTGCCAGTAGTAGAACAGGGGGGATTAGCAATCAGCCCCAGCATTTT	CASSRTGGISNQPQHF
TRBJ1-5	-	-	TRBV7-2	TGTGCCAGCAGCAGGAGCCGACAGGGCAATCAGCCCCAGCATTTT	CASSRSRQGNQPQHF
TRBJ2-3	TRBD2	medium-sized	TRBV15	TGTGCCACCAGCGGGGGCTTGGGACTAGCGGGGGGGTTGGCAGATACGCAGTATTTT	CATSGGLGLAGGLADTQYF
TRBJ1-2	-	few	TRBV6-5	TGTGCCAGCAGTCCTTGGGCCAACGACTATGGCTACACCTTC	CASSPWANDYGYTF
TRBJ2-1	-	-	TRBV10-3	TGCGCCAGCAGTGAGAGCGCACTTGGTATAGGGGAACGGGATGAGCAGTTCTTC	CASSESALGIGERDEQFF
TRBJ2-2	TRBD1	few	TRBV6-2/TRBV6-3	TGTGCCAGCAGTTACGGACAGGGAGGCCACACCGGGGAGCTGTTTTTT	CASSYGQGGHTGELFF
TRBJ2-2	TRBD1	-	TRBV6-5	TGTGCCAGCAGTTGGGGACAGGGGGTTTACACCGGGGAGCTGTTTTTT	CASSWGQGVYTGELFF
TRBJ2-7	-	medium-sized	TRBV19	TGTGCCAGTAGTAAGCTGATGGGCGGCCACGAGCAGTACTTC	CASSKLMGGHEQYF
TRBJ2-7	TRBD1	once	TRBV6-6	TGTGCCAGCAGTTGGGGGACAGGGACCTACGAGCAGTACTTC	CASSWGTGTYEQYF
TRBJ2-5	-	medium-sized	TRBV29-1	TGCAGCGTTACTAAGGACACAGAGACCCAGTACTTC	CSVTKDTETQYF
TRBJ2-6	-	-	TRBV5-6	TGTGCCAGCAGCCCGATGGCCGCCTCTGGGGCCAACGTCCTGACTTTC	CASSPMAASGANVLTF
TRBJ2-3	-	few	TRBV24-1	TGTGCCACCAGTAAGGCCGGGCGCACAGATACGCAGTATTTT	CATSKAGRTDTQYF
TRBJ2-2	TRBD2	many	TRBV12-3/TRBV12-4	TGTGCCAGCAGTTTTGAACTAGCGGGGGGGTTTGGGGAGCTGTTTTTT	CASSFELAGGFGELFF
TRBJ2-7	TRBD1	-	TRBV19	TGTGCCAGTAGTTTCCGGGACAGGGCCTACGAGCAGTACTTC	CASSFRDRAYEQYF
TRBJ1-4	TRBD1	-	TRBV5-1	TGCGCCAGCAGCTTTGCAGGGGGCGGGGATGAAAAACTGTTTTTT	CASSFAGGGDEKLFF
TRBJ2-7	TRBD1	-	TRBV12-3/TRBV12-4	TGTGCCAGCAGTTCCGGGACAGGGTACTACGAGCAGTACTTC	CASSSGTGYYEQYF
TRBJ2-3	TRBD2	-	TRBV24-1	TGTGCCACCAGTGAGTCTAGCGGGGAAGATACGCAGTATTTT	CATSESSGEDTQYF
TRBJ1-5	-	medium-sized	TRBV27	TGTGCCAGCAGTTCTGGGGTTAGCAATCAGCCCCAGCATTTT	CASSSGVSNQPQHF
TRBJ2-3	TRBD2	-	TRBV19	TGTGCCAGTAGTCCCCCGACTAGCGGGATAGCAAGGGATACGCAGTATTTT	CASSPPTSGIARDTQYF
TRBJ2-3	TRBD2	few	TRBV5-1	TGCGCCAGCAGCTTCCCGGCTAGCGGGAGATCCTTCACCGATACGCAGTATTTT	CASSFPASGRSFTDTQYF
TRBJ1-2	-	medium-sized	TRBV29-1	TGCAGCGTTGAGCACCAGGGCTATGGCTACACCTTC	CSVEHQGYGYTF
TRBJ1-1	-	few	TRBV12-5	TGTGCTAGTGGTTTGGCAGATGAAGCTTTCTTT	CASGLADEAFF
TRBJ1-2	-	-	TRBV19	TGTGCCAGTAAGGCGGGGGTCAGCAATTCCTATGGCTACACCTTC	CASKAGVSNSYGYTF
TRBJ1-1	-	-	TRBV30	TGTGCCTGGCGTCGAGAGACGGGGACTGAAGCTTTCTTT	CAWRRETGTEAFF
TRBJ1-1	-	-	TRBV18	TGTGCCAGCTCGCCAACAGGGAACACTGAAGCTTTCTTT	CASSPTGNTEAFF
TRBJ2-3	TRBD2	many	TRBV12-3/TRBV12-4	TGTGCCAGCAGATGGGCGGGGGGGAGCACAGATACGCAGTATTTT	CASRWAGGSTDTQYF
TRBJ1-2	-	once	TRBV5-5	TGTGCCAGCAGCTCGTTCAGGGTGTTCAACTATGGCTACACCTTC	CASSSFRVFNYGYTF
TRBJ2-4	TRBD1	few	TRBV7-6	TGTGCCAGCGGACAGGGTAACATTCAGTACTTC	CASGQGNIQYF
TRBJ2-2	-	many	TRBV6-4	TGTGCCAGCAGTGACTCGGACACCGGGGAGCTGTTTTTT	CASSDSDTGELFF
TRBJ2-2	-	-	TRBV12-3/TRBV12-4	TGTGCCAGCAGTTCTGAAAGGGGTGGCACCGGGGAGCTGTTTTTT	CASSSERGGTGELFF
TRBJ1-1	-	many	TRBV11-1	TGTGCCAGCAGCTTAGATGGGGGAATGAACACTGAAGCTTTCTTT	CASSLDGGMNTEAFF
TRBJ1-2	-	few	TRBV12-3/TRBV12-4	TGTGCCAGCAGTTTCTCAGGAGGGCTTGGCGGCTACACCTTC	CASSFSGGLGGYTF
TRBJ2-5	TRBD1	few	TRBV18	TGTGCCAGCTCACCACGATTTGTGACAGGGAAAGAGACCCAGTACTTC	CASSPRFVTGKETQYF
TRBJ2-1	TRBD2	-	TRBV6-5	TGTGCCAGCAGTGAAGCGAGCGGGGGGGCCAATGAGCAGTTCTTC	CASSEASGGANEQFF
TRBJ1-2	-	-	TRBV10-3	TGTGCCATCAGTGAGTACTCCGGAACTAACTATGGCTACACCTTC	CAISEYSGTNYGYTF
TRBJ2-7	-	-	TRBV6-2/TRBV6-3	TGTGCCAGCAGCCAAAATCTTGGGTTGGTCTACGAGCAGTACTTC	CASSQNLGLVYEQYF
TRBJ2-1	-	-	TRBV7-9	TGTGCCAGCAGCTTAGCACGGACAATCCCGGCTGATGAGCAGTTCTTC	CASSLARTIPADEQFF
TRBJ2-3	TRBD2	-	TRBV5-3	TGTGCCAGAAGCCGCCCGGGACTAGCGAACACAGATACGCAGTATTTT	CARSRPGLANTDTQYF
TRBJ2-7	TRBD1	medium-sized	TRBV19	TGTGCCAGTGGGACAGCGGCTACCTACGAGCAGTACTTC	CASGTAATYEQYF
TRBJ2-5	-	-	TRBV6-5	TGTGCCAGCTCAATTTACGAGACCCAGTACTTC	CASSIYETQYF
TRBJ2-7	TRBD2	once	TRBV7-2	TGTGCCAGCAGCTTAATAGCGGGGGGTCAGTACGAGCAGTACTTC	CASSLIAGGQYEQYF